The sequence of this T cell receptor (beta chain) was determined in a study of shared clonotypes between healthy human individuals. The germline gives CDR1 MDHEN, CDR2 SYDVKM. V was cut by 8 bases and J by 0 bases, with 10 bases left in between. The CDR3 length is 14 residues. Method: immunoSEQ multiplex PCR; TCRdb's copy keeps in-frame clones and lacks some. The data hold about 470,000 clones, with around 79% observed a single time. This clonotype originated in a middle-aged woman in good health. Some clones in this sample may be carry-over from other donors' samples. Sequencing used PBMCs. J is TRBJ2-2 and V is TRBV28, with D unclear. CDR3 region: CASLPTANTGELFF. The CDR3 DNA is TGTGCCAGCTTACCTACAGCGAACACCGGGGAGCTGTTTTTT.